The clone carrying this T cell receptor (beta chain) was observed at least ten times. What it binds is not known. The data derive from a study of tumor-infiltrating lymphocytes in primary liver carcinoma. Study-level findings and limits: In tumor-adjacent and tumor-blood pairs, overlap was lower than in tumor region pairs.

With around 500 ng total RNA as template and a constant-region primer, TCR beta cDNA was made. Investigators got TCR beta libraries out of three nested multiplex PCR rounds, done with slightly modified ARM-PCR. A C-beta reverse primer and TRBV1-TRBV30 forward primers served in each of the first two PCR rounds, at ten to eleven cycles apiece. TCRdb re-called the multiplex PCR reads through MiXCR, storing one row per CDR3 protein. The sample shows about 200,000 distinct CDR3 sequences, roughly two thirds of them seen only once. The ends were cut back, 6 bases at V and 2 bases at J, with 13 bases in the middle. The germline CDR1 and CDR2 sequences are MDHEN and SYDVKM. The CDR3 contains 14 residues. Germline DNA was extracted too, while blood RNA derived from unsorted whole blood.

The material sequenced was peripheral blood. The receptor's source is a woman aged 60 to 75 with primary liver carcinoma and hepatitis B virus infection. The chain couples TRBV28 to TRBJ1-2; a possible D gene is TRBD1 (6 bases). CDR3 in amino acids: CASRTGGGNYGYTF. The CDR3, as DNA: TGTGCCAGCAGGACAGGTGGGGGAAACTATGGCTACACCTTC.